The rows below give T cell receptor beta chains drawn from one sample of a study of Ad26.COV2.S vaccination and SARS-CoV-2 variants. Using immunoSEQ multiplex PCR, the repertoire was profiled, and TCRdb retains in-frame clones only, with some absent. The sample lists 300,000 to 500,000 clones, around 85% occurring once. The material sequenced was peripheral blood, taken in a trial of Ad26.COV2.S vaccine versus placebo. These receptors originate from a person between 18 and 60 years old who received the Ad26.COV2.S COVID-19 vaccine or a placebo. The CDR3 runs from the conserved cysteine through the conserved F or W. Expanded clones get a size class; other rows say once, few or many, or leave the size out.

clone size: .
J gene: TRBJ1-3
V gene: TRBV3-1/TRBV3-2
CDR3 protein: CASSPAGLATIYF

clone size: .
J gene: TRBJ2-1
V gene: TRBV25-1
CDR3 protein: CASSAPDRENEQFF

clone size: .
J gene: TRBJ2-3
V gene: TRBV7-2
CDR3 protein: CASSLVGGDIADTQYF

clone size: .
J gene: TRBJ1-4
V gene: TRBV7-9
CDR3 protein: CASSLAAGGEKLFF

clone size: .
J gene: TRBJ2-3
V gene: TRBV15
CDR3 protein: CATSRIAGGYTDTQYF

clone size: .
J gene: TRBJ2-3
V gene: TRBV5-1
CDR3 protein: CASSFIPGASDTQYF

clone size: .
J gene: TRBJ1-1
V gene: TRBV18
CDR3 protein: CASSPPLATAEAFF

clone size: .
J gene: TRBJ2-7
V gene: TRBV27
CDR3 protein: CASSTRRGSYEQYF

clone size: .
J gene: TRBJ2-7
V gene: TRBV18
CDR3 protein: CASSLRTGGDRFSYEQYF

clone size: once
J gene: TRBJ2-7
V gene: TRBV30
CDR3 protein: CAWRAGTYEQYF

clone size: .
J gene: TRBJ2-3
V gene: TRBV4-1
CDR3 protein: CASSGGAGPRMGTDTQYF

clone size: .
J gene: TRBJ1-2
V gene: TRBV4-1
CDR3 protein: CASSQVGDAANYGYTF

clone size: .
J gene: TRBJ2-1
V gene: TRBV9
CDR3 protein: CASSQGTRHNEQFF

clone size: .
J gene: TRBJ1-1
V gene: TRBV5-1
CDR3 protein: CASSSNQGEAFF

clone size: .
J gene: TRBJ1-1
V gene: TRBV2
CDR3 protein: CASRPRTGENTEAFF

clone size: .
J gene: TRBJ2-2
V gene: TRBV9
CDR3 protein: CASSVTSGDTGELFF

clone size: .
J gene: TRBJ2-3
V gene: TRBV4-3
CDR3 protein: CASSQDRGSGTDTQYF

clone size: .
J gene: TRBJ2-6
V gene: TRBV5-1
CDR3 protein: CASSLGRDSGANVLTF

clone size: .
J gene: TRBJ1-4
V gene: TRBV3-1/TRBV3-2
CDR3 protein: CASSQDLIREGKLFF

clone size: .
J gene: TRBJ1-1
V gene: TRBV3-1/TRBV3-2
CDR3 protein: CASSPMAGGPYTEAFF

clone size: .
J gene: TRBJ2-3
V gene: TRBV5-1
CDR3 protein: CASSSLQITDTQYF

clone size: .
J gene: TRBJ1-4
V gene: TRBV7-2
CDR3 protein: CASSFPQGGRDEKLFF

clone size: .
J gene: TRBJ1-2
V gene: TRBV2
CDR3 protein: CASSNQGYYGYTF

clone size: .
J gene: TRBJ1-2
V gene: TRBV4-3
CDR3 protein: CASRAGGGVYGYTF

clone size: .
J gene: TRBJ1-2
V gene: TRBV7-9
CDR3 protein: CASSPSPEDRVRYGYTF

clone size: .
J gene: TRBJ2-3
V gene: TRBV19
CDR3 protein: CASSADRMEDTQYF

clone size: .
J gene: TRBJ2-1
V gene: TRBV11-2
CDR3 protein: CASSPVAGAYNEQFF

clone size: .
J gene: TRBJ2-1
V gene: TRBV12-3/TRBV12-4
CDR3 protein: CASSEGTPEQFF

clone size: .
J gene: TRBJ2-5
V gene: TRBV2
CDR3 protein: CANRLAGEAVQETQYF

clone size: .
J gene: TRBJ2-1
V gene: TRBV19
CDR3 protein: CASSPRSGLRGNEQFF

clone size: .
J gene: TRBJ1-2
V gene: TRBV5-6
CDR3 protein: CASSLGYYGYTF

clone size: .
J gene: TRBJ2-1
V gene: TRBV10-3
CDR3 protein: CATGGGQDSYNEQFF

clone size: once
J gene: TRBJ2-2
V gene: TRBV5-5
CDR3 protein: CASSWLSRYTGELFF

clone size: .
J gene: TRBJ2-2
V gene: TRBV6-5
CDR3 protein: CASPTGPMDTGELFF

clone size: .
J gene: TRBJ1-1
V gene: TRBV27
CDR3 protein: CASSPRQGAGTEAFF

clone size: .
J gene: TRBJ2-2
V gene: TRBV11-2
CDR3 protein: CASSSPGTRKLFF

clone size: .
J gene: TRBJ1-1
V gene: TRBV19
CDR3 protein: CASSIGYRAEMNTEAFF

clone size: .
J gene: TRBJ1-5
V gene: TRBV3-1/TRBV3-2
CDR3 protein: CASSQGIARGGQPQHF

clone size: .
J gene: TRBJ2-1
V gene: TRBV6-1
CDR3 protein: CASSEAASSGGLHYNEQFF

clone size: .
J gene: TRBJ1-2
V gene: TRBV6-5
CDR3 protein: CASSYRGQKTGGYTF

clone size: .
J gene: TRBJ2-3
V gene: TRBV6-5
CDR3 protein: CASSYLAGAPTDTQYF

clone size: .
J gene: TRBJ2-5
V gene: TRBV5-5
CDR3 protein: CASSLLTGEETQYF

clone size: .
J gene: TRBJ1-5
V gene: TRBV7-2
CDR3 protein: CASSLRRGQPQHF

clone size: .
J gene: TRBJ1-1
V gene: TRBV3-1/TRBV3-2
CDR3 protein: CASSQARPRGHTEAFF

clone size: .
J gene: TRBJ2-3
V gene: TRBV3-1/TRBV3-2
CDR3 protein: CASSPSGGTQYF

clone size: few
J gene: TRBJ1-2
V gene: TRBV6-5
CDR3 protein: CASNNRGRDYGYTF

clone size: .
J gene: TRBJ1-1
V gene: TRBV5-1
CDR3 protein: CASSHEKNTEAFF

clone size: .
J gene: TRBJ2-1
V gene: TRBV11-3
CDR3 protein: CASSLEWSSYNEQFF